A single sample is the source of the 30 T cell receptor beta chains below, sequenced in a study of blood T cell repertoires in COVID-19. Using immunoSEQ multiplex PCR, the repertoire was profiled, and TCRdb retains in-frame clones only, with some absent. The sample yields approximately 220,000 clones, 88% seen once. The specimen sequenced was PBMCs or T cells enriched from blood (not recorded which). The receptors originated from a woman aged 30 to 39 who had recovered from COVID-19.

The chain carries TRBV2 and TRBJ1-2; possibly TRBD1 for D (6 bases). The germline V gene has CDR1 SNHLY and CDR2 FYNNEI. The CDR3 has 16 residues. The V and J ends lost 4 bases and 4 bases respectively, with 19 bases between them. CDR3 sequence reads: CASSALGAREFYGYTF. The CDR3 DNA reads TGTGCCAGCAGTGCTTTGGGGGCCAGGGAGTTCTATGGCTACACCTTC.

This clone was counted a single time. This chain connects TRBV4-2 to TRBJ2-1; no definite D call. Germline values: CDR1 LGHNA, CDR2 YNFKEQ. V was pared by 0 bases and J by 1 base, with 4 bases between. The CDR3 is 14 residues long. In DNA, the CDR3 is TGTGCCAGCAGCCAAGATAATTCCTACAATGAGCAGTTCTTC. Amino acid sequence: CASSQDNSYNEQFF.

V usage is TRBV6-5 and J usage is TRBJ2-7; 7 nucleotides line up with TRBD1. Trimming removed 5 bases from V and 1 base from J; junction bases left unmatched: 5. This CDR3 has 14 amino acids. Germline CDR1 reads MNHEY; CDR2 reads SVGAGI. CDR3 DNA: TGTGCCAGCAGTACGCTGACAGGGTCCTACGAGCAGTACTTC. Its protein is CASSTLTGSYEQYF.

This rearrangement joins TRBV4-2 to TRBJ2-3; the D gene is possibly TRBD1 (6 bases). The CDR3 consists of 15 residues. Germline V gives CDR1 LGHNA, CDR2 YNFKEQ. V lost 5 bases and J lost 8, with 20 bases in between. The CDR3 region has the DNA TGTGCCAGCAGCGCCCGGGCCCAAACCAGGGGTACGCAGTATTTT. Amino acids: CASSARAQTRGTQYF.

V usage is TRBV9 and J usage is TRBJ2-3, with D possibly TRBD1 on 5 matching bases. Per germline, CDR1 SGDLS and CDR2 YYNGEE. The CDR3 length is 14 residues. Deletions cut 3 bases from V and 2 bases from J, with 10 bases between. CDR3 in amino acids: CASSDRTDTDTQYF. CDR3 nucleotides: TGTGCCAGCAGCGACAGGACGGACACAGATACGCAGTATTTT.

The CDR3 loop reads CASSATGNLNEKLFF. CDR3 DNA sequence: TGTGCCAGCAGCGCCACCGGGAACTTGAATGAAAAACTGTTTTTT. The rearrangement links TRBV9 to TRBJ1-4, with no clear D. Germline loops: CDR1 SGDLS, CDR2 YYNGEE. The CDR3 loop spans 15 amino acids. V dropped 3 bases and J dropped 5 bases, with 14 bases sitting between them.

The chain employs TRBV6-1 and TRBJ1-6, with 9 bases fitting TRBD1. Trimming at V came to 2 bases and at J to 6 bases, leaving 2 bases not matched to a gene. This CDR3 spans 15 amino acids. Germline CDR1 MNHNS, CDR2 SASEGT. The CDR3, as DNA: TGTGCCAGCAGTGAAATGACAGGGGGTAATTCACCCCTCCACTTT. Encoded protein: CASSEMTGGNSPLHF.

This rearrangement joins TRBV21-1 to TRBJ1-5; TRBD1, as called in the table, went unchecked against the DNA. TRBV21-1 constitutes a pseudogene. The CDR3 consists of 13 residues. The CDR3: CASRDRGTQPQHF. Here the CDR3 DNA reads TGTGCCAGCAGGGACAGGGGCACTCAGCCCCAGCATTTT.

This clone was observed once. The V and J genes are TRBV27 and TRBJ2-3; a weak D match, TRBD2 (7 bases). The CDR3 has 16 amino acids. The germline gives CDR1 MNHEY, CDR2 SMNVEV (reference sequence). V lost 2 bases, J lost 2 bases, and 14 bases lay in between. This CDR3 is CASSLRRGPNTDTQYF. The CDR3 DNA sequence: TGTGCCAGCAGTTTACGGCGGGGGCCTAACACAGATACGCAGTATTTT.

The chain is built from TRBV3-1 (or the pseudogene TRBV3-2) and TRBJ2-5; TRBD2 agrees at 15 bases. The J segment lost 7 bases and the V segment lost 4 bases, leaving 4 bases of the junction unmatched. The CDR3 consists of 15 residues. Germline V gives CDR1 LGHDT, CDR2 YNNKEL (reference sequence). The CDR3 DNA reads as TGTGCCAGCAGCCTTCAGGGACTAGCGGGGGGGACCCAGTACTTC. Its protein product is CASSLQGLAGGTQYF.

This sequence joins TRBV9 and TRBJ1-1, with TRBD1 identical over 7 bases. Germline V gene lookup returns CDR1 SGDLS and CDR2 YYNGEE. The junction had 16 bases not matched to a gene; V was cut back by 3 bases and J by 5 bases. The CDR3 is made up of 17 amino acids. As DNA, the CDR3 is TGTGCCAGCAGCGCCCAAACCGACAGGGCCGATGAAACTGAAGCTTTCTTT. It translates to CASSAQTDRADETEAFF.

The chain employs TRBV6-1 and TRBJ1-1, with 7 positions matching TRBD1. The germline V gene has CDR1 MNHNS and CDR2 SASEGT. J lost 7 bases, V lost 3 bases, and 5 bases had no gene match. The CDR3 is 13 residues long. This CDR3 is CASSETRDSEAFF. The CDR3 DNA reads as TGTGCCAGCAGTGAGACCCGGGACAGTGAAGCTTTCTTT.

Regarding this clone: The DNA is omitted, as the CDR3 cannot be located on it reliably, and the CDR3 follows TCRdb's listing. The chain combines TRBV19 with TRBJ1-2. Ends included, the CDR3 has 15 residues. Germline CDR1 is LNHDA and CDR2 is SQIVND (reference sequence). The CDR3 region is CASKVVATGALVSTF.

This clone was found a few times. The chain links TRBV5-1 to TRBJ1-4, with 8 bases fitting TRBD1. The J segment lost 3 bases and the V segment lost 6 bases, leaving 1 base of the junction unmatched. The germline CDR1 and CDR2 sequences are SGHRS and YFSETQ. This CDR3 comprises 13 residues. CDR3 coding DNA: TGCGCCAGCAAGGGACAGGCTAATGAAAAACTGTTTTTT. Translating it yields CASKGQANEKLFF.

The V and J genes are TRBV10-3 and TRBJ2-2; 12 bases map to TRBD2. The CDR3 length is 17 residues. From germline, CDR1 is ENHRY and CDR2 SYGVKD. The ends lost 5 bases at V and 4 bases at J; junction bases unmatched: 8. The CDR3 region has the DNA TGTGCCATCAGTTCCACTAGCGGGGGGACAACCACCGGGGAGCTGTTTTTT. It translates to CAISSTSGGTTTGELFF.

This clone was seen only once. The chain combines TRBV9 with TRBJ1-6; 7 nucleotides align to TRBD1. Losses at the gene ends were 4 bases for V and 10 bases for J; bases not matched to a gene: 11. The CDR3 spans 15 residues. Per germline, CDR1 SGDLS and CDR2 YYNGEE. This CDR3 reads CASSPQTGSGSPLHF. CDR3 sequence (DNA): TGTGCCAGCAGCCCCCAGACAGGGTCGGGGTCACCCCTCCACTTT.

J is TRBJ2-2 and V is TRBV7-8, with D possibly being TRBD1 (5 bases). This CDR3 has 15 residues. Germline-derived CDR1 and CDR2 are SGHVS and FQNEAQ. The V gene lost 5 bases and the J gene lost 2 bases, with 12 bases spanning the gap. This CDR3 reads CASSLPGLNTGELFF. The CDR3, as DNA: TGTGCCAGCAGCCTACCAGGGTTAAACACCGGGGAGCTGTTTTTT. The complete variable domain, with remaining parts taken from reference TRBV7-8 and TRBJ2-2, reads GAGVSQSPRYKVAKRGQDVALRCDPISGHVSLFWYQQALGQGPEFLTYFQNEAQLDKSGLPSDRFFAERPEGSVSTLKIQRTQQEDSAVYLCASSLPGLNTGELFFGEGSRLTVL.

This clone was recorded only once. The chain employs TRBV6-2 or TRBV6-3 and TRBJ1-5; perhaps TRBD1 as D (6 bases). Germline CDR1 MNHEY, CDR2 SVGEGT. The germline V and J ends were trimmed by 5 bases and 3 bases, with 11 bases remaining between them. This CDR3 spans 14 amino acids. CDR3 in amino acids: CASSPGQSNQPQHF. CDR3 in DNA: TGTGCCAGCAGTCCAGGACAGTCCAATCAGCCCCAGCATTTT.

CDR3 DNA: TGTGCCAGCAGCTTAGCGGGGCAGGGAATCCATGGCTACACCTTC. Protein product: CASSLAGQGIHGYTF. The gene calls are TRBV7-9 and TRBJ1-2; a possible D gene is TRBD1 (5 bases). This CDR3 contains 15 residues. V was shortened by 0 bases and J by 6 bases, with 14 bases between the two germline ends. CDR1 and CDR2 (germline): SEHNR, FQNEAQ (reference sequence).

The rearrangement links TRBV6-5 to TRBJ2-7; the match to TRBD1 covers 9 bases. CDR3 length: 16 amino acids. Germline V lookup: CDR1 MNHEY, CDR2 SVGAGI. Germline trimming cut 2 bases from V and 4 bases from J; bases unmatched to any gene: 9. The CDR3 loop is CASSYGPGTGKYEQYF. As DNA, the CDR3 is TGTGCCAGCAGTTACGGTCCCGGGACAGGGAAGTACGAGCAGTACTTC.

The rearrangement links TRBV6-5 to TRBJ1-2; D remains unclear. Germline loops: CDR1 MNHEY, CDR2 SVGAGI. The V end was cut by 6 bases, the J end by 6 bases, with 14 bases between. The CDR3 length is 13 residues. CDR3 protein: CASSPGWVDGYTF. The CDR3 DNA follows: TGTGCCAGCAGCCCCGGGTGGGTGGATGGCTACACCTTC.

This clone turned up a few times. The CDR3 DNA reads TGTGCCAGCAGCCTTTCAGGGGAGGGCGGCTACACCTTC. Amino acids: CASSLSGEGGYTF. The chain has TRBV6-5 and TRBJ1-2, with D possibly matching TRBD1 (6 bases). The CDR3 runs 13 residues. The germline V gene encodes CDR1 MNHEY and CDR2 SVGAGI. V was shortened by 6 bases and J by 8 bases, with 16 bases between the two germline ends.

The CDR3: CASSLVEIRAEAFF. Written as DNA, the CDR3 is TGCGCCAGCAGCTTGGTAGAGATACGGGCTGAAGCTTTCTTT. The chain is built from TRBV5-1 and TRBJ1-1; D call uncertain. Per the germline V gene, CDR1 is SGHRS and CDR2 is YFSETQ. CDR3 size: 14 residues. V was pared by 0 bases and J by 6 bases, with 12 bases between.

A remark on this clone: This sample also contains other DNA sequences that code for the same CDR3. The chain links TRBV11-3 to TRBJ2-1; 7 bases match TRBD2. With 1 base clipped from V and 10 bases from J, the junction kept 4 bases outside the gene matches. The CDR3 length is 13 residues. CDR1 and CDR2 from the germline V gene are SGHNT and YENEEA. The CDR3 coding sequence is TGTGCCAGCAGCTTAGCCGGGGAGGGCGAGCAGTTCTTC. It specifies CASSLAGEGEQFF.

The CDR3 here is CASSYSLGDRAEAFF. The CDR3 bases are TGTGCCAGCAGTTACTCTCTAGGGGATAGGGCTGAAGCTTTCTTT. The rearrangement uses TRBV6-5 and TRBJ1-1, with D maybe TRBD1 (5 bases). The germline V and J ends were trimmed by 0 bases and 6 bases, with 14 bases remaining between them. The germline gives CDR1 MNHEY, CDR2 SVGAGI. This CDR3 contains 15 residues.

CDR3: CASSLSASGYEQYF. CDR3 nucleotides: TGTGCCAGCAGCTTAAGCGCTAGTGGCTACGAGCAGTACTTC. The J gene is TRBJ2-7, the V gene TRBV11-2; D is undetermined. Trimming stripped 2 bases from V and 3 bases from J, with 11 bases between. Germline loops: CDR1 SGHAT, CDR2 FQNNGV. This CDR3 has 14 residues. Complete variable domain (other parts from reference TRBV11-2 and TRBJ2-7): EAGVAQSPRYKIIEKRQSVAFWCNPISGHATLYWYQQILGQGPKLLIQFQNNGVVDDSQLPKDRFSAERLKGVDSTLKIQPAKLEDSAVYLCASSLSASGYEQYFGPGTRLTVT.

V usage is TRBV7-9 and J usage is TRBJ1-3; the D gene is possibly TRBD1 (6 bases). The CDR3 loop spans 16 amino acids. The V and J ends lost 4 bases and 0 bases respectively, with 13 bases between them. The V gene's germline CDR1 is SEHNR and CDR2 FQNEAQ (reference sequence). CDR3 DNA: TGTGCCAGCAGCTCCACGTGGACAGACTCTGGAAACACCATATATTTT. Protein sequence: CASSSTWTDSGNTIYF.

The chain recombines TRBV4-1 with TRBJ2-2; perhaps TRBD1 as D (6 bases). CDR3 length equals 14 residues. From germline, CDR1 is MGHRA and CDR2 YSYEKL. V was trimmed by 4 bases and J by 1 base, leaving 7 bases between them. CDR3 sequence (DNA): TGCGCCAGCAGCCGGGGACAGAACACCGGGGAGCTGTTTTTT. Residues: CASSRGQNTGELFF.

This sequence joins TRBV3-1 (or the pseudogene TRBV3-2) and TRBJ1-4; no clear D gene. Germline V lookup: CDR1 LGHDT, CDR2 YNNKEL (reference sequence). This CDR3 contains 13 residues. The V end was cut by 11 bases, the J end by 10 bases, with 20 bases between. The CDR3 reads CAASEGSGGKLFF. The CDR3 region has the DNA TGTGCCGCGAGTGAGGGTAGTGGTGGAAAACTGTTTTTT.

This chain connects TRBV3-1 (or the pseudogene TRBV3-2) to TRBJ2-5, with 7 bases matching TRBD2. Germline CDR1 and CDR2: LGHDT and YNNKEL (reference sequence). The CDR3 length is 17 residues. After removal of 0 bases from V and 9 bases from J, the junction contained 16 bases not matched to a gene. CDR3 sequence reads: CASSQETREGTTQAQYF. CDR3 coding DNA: TGTGCCAGCAGCCAAGAAACGAGGGAAGGGACTACCCAGGCCCAGTACTTC.